What follows are 25 T cell receptor beta chains derived from one specimen sequenced in a study of metastatic and nonmetastatic thyroid tumors. Thyroid surgery took place with no prior treatment in any patient. MiXCR reprocessed the PCR reads for TCRdb. The sample yields around 30,000 clones, 15% to 20% seen once. The specimen was blood. Every receptor here comes from a female donor with papillary thyroid cancer or a benign thyroid nodule (not recorded which). Some clones in this sample may be carry-over from other donors' samples.

To note about this clone: Mismatch with germline at one junction end may stem from a read error. The gene calls are TRBV28 and TRBJ2-7; 7 bases align to TRBD2. The length of the CDR3 is 14 residues. Germline lookup yields CDR1 MDHEN and CDR2 SYDVKM. CDR3 DNA: TGTTCCAGCAGCCAGTTGCAGGGAGGGAGAGAGCAGTACTTC. Protein product: CSSSQLQGGREQYF.

This clone has a handful of counts. The V and J genes are TRBV24-1 and TRBJ2-1, with 8 positions matching TRBD2. The CDR3 runs 16 residues. CDR1 KGHDR and CDR2 SFDVKD come from the germline V gene. J gave up 7 bases and V 4 bases, and 11 bases lay outside the gene matches. CDR3 sequence (DNA): TGTGCCACCAGTGACGGACTAGCTAGGGGACTTAATGAGCAGTTCTTC. This sequence encodes CATSDGLARGLNEQFF.

There are many counts of this clone. V and J are TRBV6-2 or TRBV6-3 and TRBJ2-3; the D gene is possibly TRBD2 (6 bases). The CDR3 spans 18 residues. The germline V gene has CDR1 MNHEY and CDR2 SVGEGT. V lost 2 bases and J 2 bases, leaving 20 bases between the germline ends. The CDR3 DNA is TGTGCCAGCAGTTACCGGCCTGGGTTGCGCGGGAACACAGATACGCAGTATTTT. This encodes CASSYRPGLRGNTDTQYF.

This clone was seen at least ten times. The chain uses TRBV5-1 and TRBJ2-1; unclear D gene. Trimming removed 0 bases at V and 4 bases at J, with 8 bases between. This CDR3 is 14 amino acids long. Germline CDR1 SGHRS, CDR2 YFSETQ. CDR3 nucleotide sequence: TGCGCCAGCAGCTTGGCGGAAGTTTACAATGAGCAGTTCTTC. Translated: CASSLAEVYNEQFF.

The genes are TRBV7-9 and TRBJ1-5; D call uncertain. Trimming shortened V by 5 bases and J by 13 bases, and 15 bases separated the two germline ends. Per germline, CDR1 SEHNR and CDR2 FQNEAQ (reference sequence). CDR3 size: 12 residues. The CDR3 sequence is CASSLSGMVQHF. The CDR3 nucleotides are TGTGCCAGCAGCCTCTCCGGGATGGTACAGCATTTT.

This clone was counted at least ten times. A clone one base away is much larger, so this may be a read error. The chain recombines TRBV12-3 or TRBV12-4 with TRBJ2-7; 11 bases match TRBD1. The CDR3 extends over 14 amino acids. J was trimmed by 6 bases and V by 7 bases; bases with no gene match: 8. The CDR3, as DNA: TGTGCCAGCACCGACCAGGACAGGGGGCGCGAGCAGTACTTC. This translates into CASTDQDRGREQYF.

This clone was seen only once. At one end, the junction sequence differs from germline, possibly due to a read error. Additional DNA sequences in this sample encode the identical CDR3. The V gene is TRBV30, the J gene TRBJ2-7; 10 bases line up with TRBD1. CDR1 GTSNPN and CDR2 SVGIG come from the germline V gene (reference sequence). There are 14 residues in the CDR3. Here the CDR3 reads CAWTRQGAEAQQYF. CDR3 DNA: TGCGCCTGGACTCGACAGGGGGCGGAAGCACAGCAGTACTTC.

The rearrangement links TRBV5-1 to TRBJ2-1; 7 bases align to TRBD2. V lost 0 bases, J lost 7 bases, and 4 bases stayed unmatched. The CDR3 extends over 14 amino acids. Germline assignment: CDR1 SGHRS and CDR2 YFSETQ. The DNA of the CDR3 is TGCGCCAGCAGCTTGGCGGGAGGTCAGAATGAGCAGTTCTTC. It is translated as CASSLAGGQNEQFF.

This chain connects TRBV6-1 to TRBJ2-7; no definite D call. Per the germline V gene, CDR1 is MNHNS and CDR2 is SASEGT. The CDR3 loop spans 13 amino acids. V was shortened by 10 bases and J by 0 bases, with 13 bases between the two germline ends. CDR3 sequence (DNA): TGTGCCACCAGAGGTTGGGGCTCCTACGAGCAGTACTTC. Its translation is CATRGWGSYEQYF.

This clone was picked up many times. The chain couples TRBV10-3 to TRBJ1-1; D not resolved. The CDR3 is 13 amino acids. Germline-derived CDR1 and CDR2 are ENHRY and SYGVKD. V dropped 8 bases and J dropped 5 bases, with 15 bases sitting between them. CDR3 in amino acids: CAIGQDQLTEAFF. DNA for the CDR3: TGTGCCATCGGTCAGGACCAATTAACTGAAGCTTTCTTT.

This chain links TRBV2 with TRBJ1-5, with D maybe TRBD1 (5 bases). Germline V gene lookup returns CDR1 SNHLY and CDR2 FYNNEI. Between the trimmed V and J ends, which lost 7 bases and 6 bases, there was a span of 19 bases. CDR3 length: 15 residues. The CDR3 DNA reads TGTGCCAGCACGCAAGAAGGGGATGGGGGTCAGCCCCAGCATTTT. Its protein is CASTQEGDGGQPQHF.

This clone was recorded at least ten times. The chain recombines TRBV7-6 with TRBJ2-1, with D possibly matching TRBD2 (6 bases). With 1 base removed from V and 0 bases from J, the gap between germline ends came to 19 bases. The CDR3 totals 19 residues. Germline V gene sequence: CDR1 SGHVS, CDR2 FNYEAQ. For the CDR3, the DNA is TGTGCCAGCAGCTTAGAAGGAAGAGGAGGAGGGAGCTCCTACAATGAGCAGTTCTTC. This gives the protein CASSLEGRGGGSSYNEQFF. Full variable domain (outside the CDR3, taken from reference TRBV7-6 and TRBJ2-1): GAGVSQSPRYKVTKRGQDVALRCDPISGHVSLYWYRQALGQGPEFLTYFNYEAQQDKSGLPNDRFSAERPEGSISTLTIQRTEQRDSAMYRCASSLEGRGGGSSYNEQFFGPGTRLTVL.

This clone has a handful of counts. The CDR3 DNA follows: TGTGCCAGCAGCGTGGACAGTTGGGAGCAGTACTTC. It specifies CASSVDSWEQYF. V gene TRBV2 combines with J gene TRBJ2-7; D possibly corresponds to TRBD1 (6 bases). Germline CDR1 reads SNHLY; CDR2 reads FYNNEI. V lost 6 bases, J lost 7 bases, and 13 bases lay in between. This CDR3 contains 12 residues.

This clone was detected many times. This chain uses TRBV19 with TRBJ1-1; maybe TRBD1 (6 bases). The germline gives CDR1 LNHDA, CDR2 SQIVND (reference sequence). This CDR3 has 17 amino acids. Trimming left V 4 bases short and J 0 bases short, with 18 bases between. This chain's CDR3 is CASSSYRAGALNTEAFF. CDR3 coding DNA: TGTGCCAGTAGTAGTTATAGGGCAGGGGCCCTGAACACTGAAGCTTTCTTT.

The chain combines TRBV6-1 with TRBJ1-5, with D maybe TRBD1 (5 bases). Trimming removed 6 bases at V and 1 base at J, with 10 bases between. The length of the CDR3 is 14 residues. Looked up from germline, CDR1 is MNHNS and CDR2 is SASEGT. The CDR3 loop is CASSAGWSNQPQHF. CDR3 DNA: TGTGCCAGCAGCGCAGGGTGGAGCAATCAGCCCCAGCATTTT.

V gene TRBV28 combines with J gene TRBJ2-1; 16 nucleotides line up with TRBD2. CDR3 size: 17 residues. Looked up from germline, CDR1 is MDHEN and CDR2 is SYDVKM. V shed 4 bases and J 7 bases; nucleotides not matched to a gene: 7. CDR3 region: CASSSGTSGRAWNEQFF. The CDR3 bases are TGTGCCAGCAGTTCCGGGACTAGCGGGAGGGCCTGGAATGAGCAGTTCTTC.

This clone was seen a few times. J is TRBJ2-6 and V is TRBV12-3 or TRBV12-4, with 7 positions matching TRBD2. With V trimmed by 6 bases and J by 4 bases, 12 bases remained unmatched. The CDR3 totals 17 residues. CDR3 DNA: TGTGCCAGCAGCCCGGGACTATCCTCCTCGGGGGCCAACGTCCTGACTTTC. This translates into CASSPGLSSSGANVLTF.

The rearrangement uses TRBV20-1 and TRBJ2-7; 8 nucleotides align to TRBD2. V lost 6 bases, J lost 0 bases, and 7 bases stayed unmatched. The CDR3 covers 14 residues. Germline V gene lookup returns CDR1 DFQATT and CDR2 SNEGSKA (reference sequence). The CDR3 spells CSARTSGNSYEQYF. The CDR3 DNA reads as TGCAGTGCGAGAACTAGCGGAAACTCCTACGAGCAGTACTTC.

This clone has at least ten counts. The genes are TRBV5-5 and TRBJ1-2; perhaps TRBD1 as D (5 bases). V lost 4 bases to trimming and J lost 4 bases, with 14 bases between them. Germline assignment: CDR1 SGHKS and CDR2 YYEKEE (reference sequence). This CDR3 has 14 amino acids. The CDR3 DNA sequence: TGTGCCAGCAGCCCGGACGGGGGAGGCTATGGCTACACCTTC. This gives the protein CASSPDGGGYGYTF.

The chain joins TRBV19 to TRBJ2-2; D ambiguous. Germline V gives CDR1 LNHDA, CDR2 SQIVND (reference sequence). This CDR3 region has 12 residues. V was clipped by 4 bases and J by 8 bases, with 8 bases between them. The CDR3 sequence: CASSRTIGELFF. The DNA for the CDR3 is TGTGCCAGTAGTAGAACGATAGGGGAGCTGTTTTTT.

This chain connects TRBV11-2 to TRBJ2-1, with a weak D call TRBD2 (5 bases). With 2 bases removed from V and 9 bases from J, the gap between germline ends came to 5 bases. The CDR3 runs 11 residues. The germline V gene encodes CDR1 SGHAT and CDR2 FQNNGV. This chain's CDR3 is CASSLSGEQFF. The CDR3 coding sequence is TGTGCCAGCAGCTTAAGCGGTGAGCAGTTCTTC.

The CDR3, as DNA: TGTGCCACCGCAAGGAGTTATAATTCACCCCTCCACTTT. Its protein is CATARSYNSPLHF. The V gene is TRBV28, the J gene TRBJ1-6; D is unresolved. The CDR3 totals 13 residues. CDR1 MDHEN and CDR2 SYDVKM come from the germline V gene. The V end was cut by 10 bases, the J end by 4 bases, with 11 bases between.

The chain couples TRBV6-1 to TRBJ2-3; TRBD2 aligns across 12 bases. Per germline, CDR1 MNHNS and CDR2 SASEGT. Trimming cost V 5 bases and J 4 bases; bases outside gene matches: 1. This CDR3 region has 14 residues. CDR3 sequence (DNA): TGTGCCAGCAGTTGGACTAGCGGGGCAGATACGCAGTATTTT. This sequence encodes CASSWTSGADTQYF.

As regards this clone: This CDR3 fails to terminate in the conserved phenylalanine or tryptophan, so it likely reflects a read error. The V and J genes are TRBV5-1 and TRBJ2-7; weak D call: TRBD2 (5 bases). The CDR3 length is 14 residues. The ends were cut back, 3 bases at V and 0 bases at J, with 10 bases in the middle. The germline V gene encodes CDR1 SGHRS and CDR2 YFSETQ. This CDR3 reads CASSSWGDSYEQYS. Written as DNA, the CDR3 is TGCGCCAGCAGCTCTTGGGGAGACTCCTACGAGCAGTACTCC.

This sequence joins TRBV20-1 and TRBJ2-7; TRBD1 matches 9 bases. Germline V gene sequence: CDR1 DFQATT, CDR2 SNEGSKA (reference sequence). V was pared by 6 bases and J by 5 bases, with 5 bases of the junction left unmatched. The CDR3 has 12 residues. CDR3 nucleotide sequence: TGCAGTGCCAATACAGGGGGCAACGAGCAGTACTTC. This translates into CSANTGGNEQYF.